The 3 T cell receptor beta chains in this list originate from one sample, sequenced in a study of T cell clonality in common variable immunodeficiency. Generated by immunoSEQ multiplex PCR, the TCRdb table keeps only in-frame clones and is missing some. The specimen has about 52,000 clones, none found just once. The sample taken for sequencing was peripheral blood mononuclear cells. These receptors were taken from a person aged 18-69 years in good health.

This clone occurred many times. The read halts 3 residues ahead of the CDR3 end, with the missing end drawn from the germline J gene. This chain joins TRBV6-2 or TRBV6-3 and TRBJ2-7; a possible D gene is TRBD1 (6 bases). Germline-derived CDR1 and CDR2 are MNHEY and SVGEGT. V was shortened by 7 bases and J by 0 bases, with 16 bases between the two germline ends. The CDR3 length is 15 residues. The covered CDR3 bases are TGTGCCAGCAATCCCCGCCGGGACACCTCCTACGAG. Its translation: CASNPRRDTSYE. The entire CDR3 sequence reads CASNPRRDTSYEQYF.

This clone was seen at least ten times. The CDR3 is cut off 3 residues early in the read; its end comes from the germline J gene. The gene calls are TRBV19 and TRBJ1-1; 9 bases agree with TRBD1. This CDR3 has 14 residues. Germline V gene lookup returns CDR1 LNHDA and CDR2 SQIVND (reference sequence). Germline trimming cut 6 bases from V and 2 bases from J; bases unmatched to any gene: 4. The CDR3 region is CASRGQGINTEAFF. Partial CDR3 DNA: TGTGCCAGTAGGGGACAGGGAATAAACACTGAA.

This clone was found many times. Sequencing ends 3 residues short of the CDR3 end; the germline J gene provides the rest. The gene calls are TRBV7-2 and TRBJ2-1; possibly TRBD1 for D (6 bases). There are 13 residues in the CDR3. CDR1 and CDR2 from the germline V gene are SGHTA and FQGNSA. V dropped 2 bases and J dropped 7 bases, with 9 bases sitting between them. The DNA read from the CDR3 is TGTGCCAGCAGCTTACACCAGGGGAATGAG. It translates to CASSLHQGNE. The entire CDR3 reads CASSLHQGNEQFF.